Listed here are 17 T cell receptor beta chains from one sample, sequenced in a study of blood T cell repertoires in COVID-19. Repertoires were generated with immunoSEQ multiplex PCR, while TCRdb's copy carries only in-frame clones and drops some. In the table there are about 330,000 clones, more than 70% of which are singletons. The sequenced sample was peripheral blood. The receptor source for this set is a man younger than 35 who had recovered from COVID-19.

The gene calls are TRBV7-9 and TRBJ2-1; the match to TRBD1 covers 7 bases. The junction had 6 bases not matched to a gene; V was cut back by 4 bases and J by 0 bases. From germline, CDR1 is SEHNR and CDR2 FQNEAQ (reference sequence). This CDR3 has 16 residues. The CDR3 DNA follows: TGTGCCAGCAGCTCCAACAGGGGCGGCTCCTACAATGAGCAGTTCTTC. Translated, it gives CASSSNRGGSYNEQFF.

The genes are TRBV5-1 and TRBJ2-1; D perhaps matches TRBD1 (6 bases). With 6 bases removed from V and 7 bases from J, the gap between germline ends came to 14 bases. This CDR3 comprises 13 residues. The germline CDR1 and CDR2 sequences are SGHRS and YFSETQ. The CDR3 DNA reads as TGCGCCAGCAAGGTCCAGGGGTCGAATGAGCAGTTCTTC. This codes for CASKVQGSNEQFF. The complete variable domain, with remaining parts taken from reference TRBV5-1 and TRBJ2-1, reads KAGVTQTPRYLIKTRGQQVTLSCSPISGHRSVSWYQQTPGQGLQFLFEYFSETQRNKGNFPGRFSGRQFSNSRSEMNVSTLELGDSALYLCASKVQGSNEQFFGPGTRLTVL.

The chain is built from TRBV19 and TRBJ2-7, with TRBD1 matching over 7 bases. Trimming took 5 bases from V and 3 from J; bases not matched to a gene: 7. The CDR3 runs to 14 residues. CDR1 LNHDA and CDR2 SQIVND come from the germline V gene (reference sequence). Here the CDR3 DNA reads TGTGCCAGTAGTTTTCAGACAGGGAACTACGAGCAGTACTTC. Its protein product is CASSFQTGNYEQYF. The variable domain in full, with the rest retrieved from reference TRBV19 and TRBJ2-7, is DGGITQSPKYLFRKEGQNVTLSCEQNLNHDAMYWYRQDPGQGLRLIYYSQIVNDFQKGDIAEGYSVSREKKESFPLTVTSAQKNPTAFYLCASSFQTGNYEQYFGPGTRLTVT.

The chain joins TRBV6-6 to TRBJ1-5, with 10 positions matching TRBD1. Germline-derived CDR1 and CDR2 are MNHNY and SVGAGI (reference sequence). V lost 6 bases and J lost 6; bases outside the gene matches: 23. The CDR3 runs to 20 residues. CDR3 amino acids: CASSRGSRGRGDRGTQPQHF. The CDR3 nucleotides are TGTGCCAGCAGCCGGGGTAGTCGAGGCAGGGGGGACAGGGGTACTCAGCCCCAGCATTTT.

The table lists this clone with a count of one. V is TRBV6-6 and J is TRBJ2-7; tentatively, D is TRBD1 (5 bases). This CDR3 spans 15 amino acids. Germline-derived CDR1 and CDR2 are MNHNY and SVGAGI (reference sequence). V was trimmed by 0 bases and J by 4 bases, leaving 13 bases between them. DNA for the CDR3: TGTGCCAGCAGTTACTCTCCAACAGGCAATTACGAGCAGTACTTC. Residues: CASSYSPTGNYEQYF.

This clone came up once. The CDR3 reads CASNPGYNQPQHF. The DNA of the CDR3 is TGTGCCAGCAATCCAGGCTACAATCAGCCCCAGCATTTT. The chain links TRBV5-3 to TRBJ1-5; D is uncertain. TRBV5-3 is assigned to the ORF class and has an uncertain function. The V end lost 8 bases, the J end lost 3 bases, and 12 bases lay between the germline ends. This CDR3 region has 13 residues.

As DNA, the CDR3 is TGTGCCAGCAGTTTATTCCCTAGCGGGGCGGCGAACACCGGGGAGCTGTTTTTT. It specifies CASSLFPSGAANTGELFF. V is TRBV27 and J is TRBJ2-2, with 9 positions matching TRBD2. The length of the CDR3 is 18 residues. Losses at the gene ends were 1 base for V and 0 bases for J; bases not matched to a gene: 6. Germline CDR1 MNHEY, CDR2 SMNVEV (reference sequence).

J is TRBJ2-5 and V is TRBV5-8, with a possible D match to TRBD2 (5 bases). CDR1 and CDR2 from the germline V gene are SGHTS and YDEGEE. V lost 1 base, J lost 3 bases, and 7 bases lay in between. There are 13 residues in the CDR3. The DNA for the CDR3 is TGTGCCAGCAGCTTGTTAGCGAAAGAGACCCAGTACTTC. It specifies CASSLLAKETQYF.

CDR3 nucleotides: TGCGCCAGCCGTCAGGGGACAGGGGACGAAAAACTGTTTTTT. Its translation: CASRQGTGDEKLFF. The chain carries TRBV10-1 and TRBJ1-4; 10 bases align to TRBD1. The ends lost 8 bases at V and 8 bases at J; junction bases unmatched: 8. There are 14 residues in the CDR3. The germline gives CDR1 WNHNN, CDR2 SYGVQD (reference sequence).

CDR3 nucleotide sequence: TGTGCCAGCAGCCCCCGGGACAGCTCCTACGAGCAGTACTTC. Residues: CASSPRDSSYEQYF. The chain couples TRBV13 to TRBJ2-7; 7 bases agree with TRBD1. CDR1 is PRHDT and CDR2 is FYEKMQ in the germline V gene (reference sequence). J lost 0 bases, V lost 5 bases, and 4 bases had no gene match. The CDR3 contains 14 residues.

As regards this clone: Different DNA sequences within this sample yield the same CDR3. This chain connects TRBV5-1 to TRBJ2-3, with D possibly being TRBD1 (5 bases). Germline CDR1 SGHRS, CDR2 YFSETQ. The V gene lost 5 bases and the J gene lost 1 base, with 11 bases spanning the gap. The CDR3 length is 14 residues. Here the CDR3 reads CASSPGQGTDTQYF. The CDR3 bases are TGCGCCAGCAGTCCTGGACAAGGCACAGATACGCAGTATTTT.

The J gene is TRBJ1-2, the V gene TRBV4-1, with D unresolved. From germline, CDR1 is MGHRA and CDR2 YSYEKL. This CDR3 has 15 amino acids. V lost 2 bases and J 4 bases, leaving 14 bases between the germline ends. In DNA form, the CDR3 reads TGCGCCAGCAGCCAATATGCAGACAATTCCTATGGCTACACCTTC. Amino acid sequence: CASSQYADNSYGYTF.

The V call is TRBV27, the J call TRBJ1-1; D might be TRBD1 (6 bases). In germline, CDR1 is MNHEY, CDR2 SMNVEV (reference sequence). The CDR3 extends over 14 amino acids. Between the trimmed V and J ends, which lost 5 bases and 0 bases, there was a span of 10 bases. CDR3 sequence (DNA): TGTGCCAGCAGTGACAGGATCATGAACACTGAAGCTTTCTTT. This gives the protein CASSDRIMNTEAFF.

The chain links TRBV7-2 to TRBJ1-3; 7 bases match TRBD1. Germline V gene sequence: CDR1 SGHTA, CDR2 FQGNSA. The CDR3 is 16 residues long. The junction had 7 bases not matched to a gene; V was cut back by 5 bases and J by 0 bases. The CDR3 sequence is CASSVGQVHSGNTIYF. The CDR3 nucleotides are TGTGCCAGCAGCGTTGGACAGGTACACTCTGGAAACACCATATATTTT.

CDR3 nucleotide sequence: TGCGCCAGCAGCCCCCTGACAGGAGTCACTAACTATGGCTACACCTTC. Its protein is CASSPLTGVTNYGYTF. The chain joins TRBV5-1 to TRBJ1-2; the D gene is possibly TRBD1 (6 bases). The V and J ends lost 4 bases and 0 bases respectively, with 16 bases between them. Per the germline V gene, CDR1 is SGHRS and CDR2 is YFSETQ. The CDR3 covers 16 residues.

Only a few counts were recorded for this clone. The chain has TRBV7-2 and TRBJ1-4; 7 bases line up with TRBD1. V dropped 4 bases and J dropped 4; count of bases not matched to a gene: 3. The CDR3 sequence is 14 residues long. Germline loops: CDR1 SGHTA, CDR2 FQGNSA. CDR3 nucleotides: TGTGCCAGCAGCTACAGGGGAGGTAATGAAAAACTGTTTTTT. It specifies CASSYRGGNEKLFF.

The chain joins TRBV5-4 to TRBJ2-3; D is unresolved. Germline CDR1 and CDR2: SGHNT and YYREEE (reference sequence). The CDR3 sequence is 13 residues long. Trimming took 1 base from V and 4 from J, leaving 7 bases between them. DNA of the CDR3: TGTGCCAGCAGCTTGTATGTCCCAGATACGCAGTATTTT. Protein sequence: CASSLYVPDTQYF.